A selection of T cell receptor beta chains follows, all from one sample in a study of T cell responses to AZD1222 COVID-19 vaccine. This table comes from immunoSEQ multiplex PCR, and its TCRdb copy is limited to in-frame clones, with some not included. This table has 150,000 to 200,000 clones, over 90% appearing once. The sample in question was peripheral blood, obtained 28 days after the second AZD1222 dose. These receptors were taken from an adult who received the AZD1222 COVID-19 vaccine. Both conserved end residues are part of each CDR3. Not every row has a clone size; where given, it reads once, few, many or a size class.

>-|TRBV12-3/TRBV12-4|TRBJ1-5
CATVGDLAQHF
>-|TRBV11-2|TRBJ1-6
CASSLVGRGVYNSPLHF
>-|TRBV7-2|TRBJ2-1
CASSLVNEQFF
>-|TRBV18|TRBJ1-2
CASSPGREDGYTF
>-|TRBV3-1/TRBV3-2|TRBJ1-6
CASSQGISPLHF
>-|TRBV15|TRBJ2-5
CATSRDGGQGAETQYF
>-|TRBV19|TRBJ2-2
CASSIDGGWPLLTGELFF
>-|TRBV3-1/TRBV3-2|TRBJ2-7
CASSQGYEQYF
>-|TRBV30|TRBJ2-2
CAWIKGQKNTGELFF
>-|TRBV30|TRBJ1-3
CAWSLGVNGNTIYF
>-|TRBV30|TRBJ1-2
CASGVYGYTF
>-|TRBV28|TRBJ2-1
CASSLVTGGNNEQFF
>-|TRBV5-8|TRBJ2-5
CASGMGGFRGETQYF
>-|TRBV18|TRBJ1-3
CASSPPVNTIYF
>-|TRBV27|TRBJ1-1
CASSPHFRVRRNTEAFF
>-|TRBV5-6|TRBJ2-3
CASIKFGDTQYF
>-|TRBV2|TRBJ1-5
CASSGTISNQPQHF
>-|TRBV18|TRBJ1-5
CASSPWADSNQPQHF
>-|TRBV7-8|TRBJ1-3
CASSLGDSGNTIYF
>-|TRBV6-5|TRBJ1-1
CASILQRDGTEAFF
>-|TRBV19|TRBJ1-3
CASSLGPPGNTIYF
>-|TRBV19|TRBJ1-3
CASSRQTFRNTIYF
>-|TRBV6-5|TRBJ2-1
CASSRDSFSYNEQFF
>-|TRBV19|TRBJ2-3
CASSIFNRGQGDTQYF
>-|TRBV15|TRBJ1-3
CATSRDQSSGNTIYF
>-|TRBV5-1|TRBJ2-1
CASSVGLAGFNEQFF
>-|TRBV7-2|TRBJ2-3
CASSLWPDGGDTDTQYF
>-|TRBV5-1|TRBJ2-7
CASSLQGIYEQYF
>-|TRBV5-1|TRBJ2-2
CASSLLETTNTGELFF
>-|TRBV3-1/TRBV3-2|TRBJ1-1
CASSRQGYSEAFF
>-|TRBV28|TRBJ2-1
CASSLPPWAGGPHEQFF
>-|TRBV28|TRBJ1-2
CASSSPFGGSGYGYTF
>-|TRBV6-5|TRBJ1-5
CASRDTVGQPQHF
>-|TRBV6-5|TRBJ2-1
CASTKDSSYNEQFF
>-|TRBV12-3/TRBV12-4|TRBJ1-1
CASRQGAEAFF
>-|TRBV19|TRBJ1-4
CASSIQGANEKLFF
>-|TRBV19|TRBJ2-7
CASSMGLAGGPSYEQYF
>-|TRBV4-2|TRBJ1-5
CASSQDPIWSNQPQHF
>-|TRBV29-1|TRBJ2-3
CSAHRTADTQYF
>-|TRBV4-1|TRBJ2-7
CASSQGSLGYEQYF
>-|TRBV6-2/TRBV6-3|TRBJ1-1
CASSYQDRRGGAFF
>-|TRBV18|TRBJ1-1
CASSPLVGQGSTEAFF
>few|TRBV10-2|TRBJ2-1
CASSAGTSGYNEQFF
>-|TRBV18|TRBJ2-7
CASRMAGGTLYEQYF
>once|TRBV30|TRBJ2-7
CAWGGQIYEQYF
>-|TRBV7-2|TRBJ2-3
CASSLLGRGVTDTQYF
>-|TRBV5-1|TRBJ1-1
CASSLEVAVNTEAFF
>-|TRBV6-2/TRBV6-3|TRBJ1-4
CASSSGQSNEKLFF